This T cell receptor (beta chain) was sequenced for a study of metastatic and nonmetastatic thyroid tumors (dated by TCRdb to the early 2020s). Context from the whole study: Repertoires were compared across peripheral blood and tumor or nodule tissue samples from malignant and benign thyroid patients. Broader findings and caveats from the paper: In both blood and tumor samples, TCR beta diversity was reported to be significantly higher in malignant tumors than in benign nodules.

No patient had received any treatment before thyroid surgery. Patient clinical samples collected from the early 2010s to the late 2010s were retrospectively analysed using T-cell receptor beta sequencing. As regards this clone: Its recognized antigen is unknown. Per-base qualities were not stored, and no clone one base away is much larger. The same CDR3 can be traced to other DNA sequences in this sample.

The library was prepared using PCR. TCRdb lists the instrument as Illumina HiSeq 4000. High-throughput sequencing was used to profile the TCR beta-chain CDR3 region of each patient. The authors' analysis ran thus. A classifier to discriminate distant-metastatic papillary thyroid cancer patients was built from CDR3 differences across clinicopathological groups. Repertoire diversity was assessed with the Shannon index, and tumor-blood repertoire similarity with the Morisita-Horn index. TCRdb applied fastp at Q25 and MiXCR to the public reads, then kept only in-frame beta chains. TCRdb, rather than the study authors, made the V and J calls. For this sample the table gives 4,500 to 5,500 clones, of which about 22% were detected only once. The ten largest make up around 22% of the sample. The V and J ends are trimmed by 9 bases and 2 bases, leaving 15 bases between them. The CDR3 has 14 amino acids, counting the end cysteine and phenylalanine. Kept here is only the CDR3 DNA, which spans 42 bases and is read in frame from base 1. CDR1 KGHDR and CDR2 SFDVKD are derived from the germline V gene.

The clonotype comes from a male donor with papillary thyroid cancer or a benign thyroid nodule (not recorded which). Some clones in this sample may be carry-over from other donors' samples. What was sequenced was tumor tissue. The chain is assembled from TRBV24-1 and TRBJ1-1; the D region possibly corresponds to TRBD1 (6 bases align). CDR3 reads: CATEGGGGNTEAFF. The bases read TGTGCCACCGAGGGAGGGGGGGGTAACACTGAAGCTTTCTTT.